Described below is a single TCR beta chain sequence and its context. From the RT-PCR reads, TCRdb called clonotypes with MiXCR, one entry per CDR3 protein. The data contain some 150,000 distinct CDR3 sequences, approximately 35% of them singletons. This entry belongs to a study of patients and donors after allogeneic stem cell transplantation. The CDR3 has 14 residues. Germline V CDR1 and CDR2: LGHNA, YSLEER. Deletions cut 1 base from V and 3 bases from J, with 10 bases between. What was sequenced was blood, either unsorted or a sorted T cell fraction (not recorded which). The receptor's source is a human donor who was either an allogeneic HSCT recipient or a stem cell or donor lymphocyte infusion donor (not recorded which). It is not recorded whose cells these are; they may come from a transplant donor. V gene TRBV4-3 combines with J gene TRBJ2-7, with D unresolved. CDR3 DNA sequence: TGCGCCAGCAGCCAAGCTGGGTTGGGCTACGAGCAGTACTTC. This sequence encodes CASSQAGLGYEQYF.